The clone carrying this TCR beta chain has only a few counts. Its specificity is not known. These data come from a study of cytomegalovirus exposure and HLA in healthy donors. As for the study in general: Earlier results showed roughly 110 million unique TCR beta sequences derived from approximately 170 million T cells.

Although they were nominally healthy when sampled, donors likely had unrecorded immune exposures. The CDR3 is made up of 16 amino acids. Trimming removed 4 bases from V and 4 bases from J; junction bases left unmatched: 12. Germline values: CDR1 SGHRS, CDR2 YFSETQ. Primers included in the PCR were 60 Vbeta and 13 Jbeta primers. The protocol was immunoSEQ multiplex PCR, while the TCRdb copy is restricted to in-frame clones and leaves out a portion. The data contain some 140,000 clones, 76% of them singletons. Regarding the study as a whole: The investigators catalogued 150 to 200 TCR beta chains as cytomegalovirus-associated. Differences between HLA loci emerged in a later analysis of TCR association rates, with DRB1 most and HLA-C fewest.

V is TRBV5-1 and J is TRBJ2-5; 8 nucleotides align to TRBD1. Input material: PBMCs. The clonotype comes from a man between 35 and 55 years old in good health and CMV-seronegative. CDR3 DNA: TGCGCCAGCAGCATATTCGGACAGGGTGCCGGAGAGACCCAGTACTTC. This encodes CASSIFGQGAGETQYF.